The T cell receptor beta chain under discussion was sequenced for a study of vaccination effects on CD4 cells after COVID-19. Study background: Each participant was given two doses of one vaccine (BNT162b2 or mRNA-1273).

Note on this clone: Antigen specificity is unknown.

Germline CDR1 reads PRHDT; CDR2 reads FYEKMQ (reference sequence). V shed 3 bases and J shed 8 bases, with 7 bases lying between them. This CDR3 contains 11 residues. Findings and caveats of the study: Just 1 of 255 vaccine-induced clones in healthy recipients was cross-reactive. The authors studied few convalescent patients and collected no early post-infection timepoints.

CD4+ T cells specific for antigen were expanded with viral peptide pools by the ViraFEST assay before sequencing. Following 10 days of culture, CD4+ T cells were isolated. Vaccinated participants had no history of SARS-CoV-2 infection and tested negative for nucleocapsid antibodies. Sequencing was performed with immunoSEQ multiplex PCR; in TCRdb, only in-frame clones are kept and a portion is missing. The sample has nearly 35,000 clones; 55% to 85% are singletons. The rearrangement uses TRBV13 and TRBJ1-1; D is undetermined. The sequences come from CD4+ T cells from PBMCs cultured with HCoV-OC43 spike peptides, collected before COVID-19 vaccination. Indicated subset: HCoV-OC43 spike overlapping peptide pool stimulation. This TCR was sampled from a human donor who received a COVID-19 vaccine. CDR3 amino acids: CASSLGIEAFF. The CDR3 bases are TGTGCCAGCAGCTTGGGAATAGAAGCTTTCTTT.